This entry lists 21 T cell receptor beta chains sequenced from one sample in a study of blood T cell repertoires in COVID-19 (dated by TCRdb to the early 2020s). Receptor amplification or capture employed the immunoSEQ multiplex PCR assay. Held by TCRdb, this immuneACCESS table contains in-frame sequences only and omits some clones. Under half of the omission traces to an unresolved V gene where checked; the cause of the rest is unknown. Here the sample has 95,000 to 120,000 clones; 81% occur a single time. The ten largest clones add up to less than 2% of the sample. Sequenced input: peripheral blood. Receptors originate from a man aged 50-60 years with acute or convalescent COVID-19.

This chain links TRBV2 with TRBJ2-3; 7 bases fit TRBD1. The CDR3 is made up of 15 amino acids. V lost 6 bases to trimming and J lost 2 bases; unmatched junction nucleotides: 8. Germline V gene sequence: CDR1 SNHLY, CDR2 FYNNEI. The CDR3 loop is CASRGRDSVTDTQYF. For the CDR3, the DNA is TGTGCCAGCAGGGGCCGGGACAGTGTCACAGATACGCAGTATTTT.

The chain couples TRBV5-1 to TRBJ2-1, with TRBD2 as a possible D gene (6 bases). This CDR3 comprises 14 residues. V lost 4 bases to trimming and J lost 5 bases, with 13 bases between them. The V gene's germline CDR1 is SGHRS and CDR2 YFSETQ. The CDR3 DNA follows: TGCGCCAGCAGCGCCTCTGGAGGGAACAATGAGCAGTTCTTC. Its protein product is CASSASGGNNEQFF.

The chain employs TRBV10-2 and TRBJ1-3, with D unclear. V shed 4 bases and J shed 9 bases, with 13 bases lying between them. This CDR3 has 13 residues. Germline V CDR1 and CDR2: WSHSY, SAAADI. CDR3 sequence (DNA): TGCGCCAGCAGTGTGGCCGAGGAGGGCACCATATATTTT. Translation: CASSVAEEGTIYF.

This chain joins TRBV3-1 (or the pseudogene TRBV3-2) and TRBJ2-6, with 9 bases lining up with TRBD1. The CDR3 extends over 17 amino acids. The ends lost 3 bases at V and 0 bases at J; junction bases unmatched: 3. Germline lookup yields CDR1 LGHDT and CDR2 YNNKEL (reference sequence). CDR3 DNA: TGTGCCAGCAGCCAGACAGGGGGTTACTCTGGGGCCAACGTCCTGACTTTC. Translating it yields CASSQTGGYSGANVLTF.

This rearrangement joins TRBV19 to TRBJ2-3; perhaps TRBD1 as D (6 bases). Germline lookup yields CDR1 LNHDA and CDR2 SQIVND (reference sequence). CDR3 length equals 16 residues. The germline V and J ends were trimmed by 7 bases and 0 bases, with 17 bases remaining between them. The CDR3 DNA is TGTGCCAGTAAGGGGCACCTCGGGACAAGCACAGATACGCAGTATTTT. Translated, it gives CASKGHLGTSTDTQYF.

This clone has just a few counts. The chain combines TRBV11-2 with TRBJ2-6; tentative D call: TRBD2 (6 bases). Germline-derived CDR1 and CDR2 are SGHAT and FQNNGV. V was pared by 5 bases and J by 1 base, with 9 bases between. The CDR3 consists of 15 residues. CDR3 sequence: CASSDRGSGANVLTF. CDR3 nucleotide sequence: TGTGCCAGCAGCGATCGGGGGTCTGGGGCCAACGTCCTGACTTTC.

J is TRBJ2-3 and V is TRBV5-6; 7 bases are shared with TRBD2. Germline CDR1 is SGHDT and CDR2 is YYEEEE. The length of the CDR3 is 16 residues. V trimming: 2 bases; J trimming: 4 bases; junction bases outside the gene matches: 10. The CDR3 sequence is CASSLDWGRGSDTQYF. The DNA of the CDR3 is TGTGCCAGCAGCTTAGACTGGGGGAGGGGCTCAGATACGCAGTATTTT.

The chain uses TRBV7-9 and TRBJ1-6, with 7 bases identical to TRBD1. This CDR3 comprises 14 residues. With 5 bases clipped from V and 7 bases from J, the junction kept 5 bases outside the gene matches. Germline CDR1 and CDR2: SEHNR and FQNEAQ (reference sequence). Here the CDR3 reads CASSTGDSNSPLHF. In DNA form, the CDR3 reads TGTGCCAGCAGCACTGGGGACAGCAATTCACCCCTCCACTTT.

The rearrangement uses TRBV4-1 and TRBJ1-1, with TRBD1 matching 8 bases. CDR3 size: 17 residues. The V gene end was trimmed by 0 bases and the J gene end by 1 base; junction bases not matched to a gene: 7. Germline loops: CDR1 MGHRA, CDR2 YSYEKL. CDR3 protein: CASSQEGQGRRNTEAFF. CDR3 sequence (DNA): TGCGCCAGCAGCCAAGAAGGACAGGGTCGGAGGAACACTGAAGCTTTCTTT.

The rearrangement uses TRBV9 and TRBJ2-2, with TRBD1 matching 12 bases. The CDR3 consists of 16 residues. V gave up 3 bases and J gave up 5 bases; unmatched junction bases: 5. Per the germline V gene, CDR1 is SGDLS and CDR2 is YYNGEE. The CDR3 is CASSEGQGARTGELFF. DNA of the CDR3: TGTGCCAGCAGCGAGGGACAGGGGGCCCGGACCGGGGAGCTGTTTTTT.

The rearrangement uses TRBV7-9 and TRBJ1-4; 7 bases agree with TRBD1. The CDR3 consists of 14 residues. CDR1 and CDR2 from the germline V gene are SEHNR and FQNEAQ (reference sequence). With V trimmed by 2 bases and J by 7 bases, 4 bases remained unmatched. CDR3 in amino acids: CASSLRGGGEKLFF. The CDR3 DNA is TGTGCCAGCAGCTTACGAGGGGGCGGTGAAAAACTGTTTTTT.

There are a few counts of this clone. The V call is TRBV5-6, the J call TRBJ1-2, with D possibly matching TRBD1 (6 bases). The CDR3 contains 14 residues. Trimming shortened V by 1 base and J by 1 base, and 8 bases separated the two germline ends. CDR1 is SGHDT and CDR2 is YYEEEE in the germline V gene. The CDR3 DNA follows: TGTGCCAGCAGCTTGCAGGGGCGTAACTATGGCTACACCTTC. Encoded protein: CASSLQGRNYGYTF.

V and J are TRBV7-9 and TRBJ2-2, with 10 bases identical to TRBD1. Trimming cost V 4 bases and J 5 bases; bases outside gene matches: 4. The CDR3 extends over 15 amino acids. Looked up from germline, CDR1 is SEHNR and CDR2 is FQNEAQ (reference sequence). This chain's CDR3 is CASSSGQGGTGELFF. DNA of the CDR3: TGTGCCAGCAGCTCTGGACAGGGGGGGACCGGGGAGCTGTTTTTT.

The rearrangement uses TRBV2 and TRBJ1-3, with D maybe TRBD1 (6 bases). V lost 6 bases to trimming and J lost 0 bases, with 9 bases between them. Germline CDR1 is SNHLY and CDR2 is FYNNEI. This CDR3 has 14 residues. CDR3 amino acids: CASRQGLSGNTIYF. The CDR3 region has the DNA TGTGCCAGCAGACAGGGCCTCTCTGGAAACACCATATATTTT.

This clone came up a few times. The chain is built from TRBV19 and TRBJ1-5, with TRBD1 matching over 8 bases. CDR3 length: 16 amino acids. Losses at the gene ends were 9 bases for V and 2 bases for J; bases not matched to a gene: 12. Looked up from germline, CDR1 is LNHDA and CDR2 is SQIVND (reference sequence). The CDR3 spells CASQLDRVRGNQPQHF. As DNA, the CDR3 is TGTGCCAGCCAGCTGGACAGGGTGCGGGGCAATCAGCCCCAGCATTTT.

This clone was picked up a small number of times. The CDR3, as DNA: TGTGCCATCAGTGAGTCCCGGACAGGTCGTTCGAAGGAGCCCCAGCATTTT. The encoded protein is CAISESRTGRSKEPQHF. This chain uses TRBV10-3 with TRBJ1-5, with 7 bases matching TRBD1. J gave up 8 bases and V 0 bases, and 13 bases lay outside the gene matches. Per germline, CDR1 ENHRY and CDR2 SYGVKD. The CDR3 totals 17 residues.

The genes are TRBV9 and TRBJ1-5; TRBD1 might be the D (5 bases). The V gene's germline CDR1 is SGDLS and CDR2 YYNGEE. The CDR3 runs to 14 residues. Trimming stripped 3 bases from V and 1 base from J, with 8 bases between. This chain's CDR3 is CASSGNRSNQPQHF. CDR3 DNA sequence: TGTGCCAGCAGCGGGAACAGGAGCAATCAGCCCCAGCATTTT.

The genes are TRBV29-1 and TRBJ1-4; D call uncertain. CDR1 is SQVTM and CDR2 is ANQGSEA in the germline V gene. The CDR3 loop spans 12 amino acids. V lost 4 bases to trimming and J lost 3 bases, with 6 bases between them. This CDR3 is CSVGSANEKLFF. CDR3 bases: TGCAGCGTTGGGAGCGCTAATGAAAAACTGTTTTTT.

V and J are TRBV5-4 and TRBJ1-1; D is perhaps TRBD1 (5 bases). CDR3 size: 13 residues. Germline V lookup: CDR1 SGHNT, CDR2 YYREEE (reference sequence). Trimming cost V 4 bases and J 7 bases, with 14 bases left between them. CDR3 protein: CASSGSEGIEAFF. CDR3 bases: TGTGCCAGCAGCGGGTCGGAGGGGATTGAAGCTTTCTTT.

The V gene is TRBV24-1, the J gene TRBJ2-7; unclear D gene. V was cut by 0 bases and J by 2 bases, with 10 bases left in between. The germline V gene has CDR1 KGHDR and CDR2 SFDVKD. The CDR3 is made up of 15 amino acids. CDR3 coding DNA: TGTGCCACCAGTGATTTGCACTTCCCCCCCTACGAGCAGTACTTC. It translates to CATSDLHFPPYEQYF.

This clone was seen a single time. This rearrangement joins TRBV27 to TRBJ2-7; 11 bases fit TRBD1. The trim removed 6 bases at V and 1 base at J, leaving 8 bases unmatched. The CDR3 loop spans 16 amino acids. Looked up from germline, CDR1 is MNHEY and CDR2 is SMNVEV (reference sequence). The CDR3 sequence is CASRYAGTGGSYEQYF. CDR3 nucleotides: TGTGCCAGCAGATACGCCGGGACAGGGGGGTCCTACGAGCAGTACTTC.